The next 23 T cell receptor beta chains were all read from a single sample in a study of control samples from healthy donors and cancer patients. Measured with immunoSEQ multiplex PCR; TCRdb has only the in-frame clones, and not every one. The sample has 100,000 to 120,000 clones, around four fifths seen once; the top ten hold around 13%. Sequenced: blood. These receptors all stem from a woman in her forties or fifties in good health.

In the case of this clone: The sample holds other DNA sequences that translate to the same CDR3. The rearrangement uses TRBV14 and TRBJ2-2; tentatively, D is TRBD1 (6 bases). The CDR3 is 16 amino acids. V gave up 0 bases and J gave up 3 bases, with 11 bases separating them. Germline V gene lookup returns CDR1 SGHDN and CDR2 FVKESK. CDR3: CASSQDSGVYTGELFF. CDR3 nucleotide sequence: TGTGCCAGCAGCCAAGATTCAGGGGTGTACACCGGGGAGCTGTTTTTT.

The rearrangement joins TRBV6-1 to TRBJ2-5; 9 nucleotides line up with TRBD2. V dropped 4 bases and J dropped 2; count of bases not matched to a gene: 17. This CDR3 region has 19 residues. Germline V gene sequence: CDR1 MNHNS, CDR2 SASEGT. The CDR3 sequence: CASSALGGGGGAGQETQYF. The CDR3 nucleotides read TGTGCCAGCAGTGCCTTGGGGGGCGGCGGGGGGGCTGGACAAGAGACCCAGTACTTC.

This chain links TRBV7-8 with TRBJ2-7; no firm D call. The CDR3 has 17 amino acids. Looked up from germline, CDR1 is SGHVS and CDR2 is FQNEAQ. Between the trimmed V and J ends, which lost 0 bases and 3 bases, there was a span of 18 bases. The CDR3 DNA follows: TGTGCCAGCAGCTTAGCATCAACGGAAACAGAGATCTACGAGCAGTACTTC. This codes for CASSLASTETEIYEQYF.

This clone was observed a few times. The gene calls are TRBV5-5 and TRBJ2-3; 9 bases fit TRBD1. Germline V gene sequence: CDR1 SGHKS, CDR2 YYEKEE (reference sequence). V lost 4 bases to trimming and J lost 6 bases; unmatched junction nucleotides: 18. This CDR3 contains 18 residues. CDR3 nucleotide sequence: TGTGCCAGCAGCCGGATCCACCGGGACAGGGTAGTAGTTGATACGCAGTATTTT. Translation gives CASSRIHRDRVVVDTQYF.

In this sample, this clone turned up once. V gene TRBV5-4 combines with J gene TRBJ2-2, with TRBD2 as a possible D gene (6 bases). Trimming left V 4 bases short and J 0 bases short, with 13 bases between. Germline V gives CDR1 SGHNT, CDR2 YYREEE (reference sequence). CDR3 size: 16 residues. The CDR3: CASSPVGGANTGELFF. The DNA of the CDR3 is TGTGCCAGCAGCCCGGTGGGGGGAGCGAACACCGGGGAGCTGTTTTTT.

This clone was counted a few times. The genes are TRBV7-2 and TRBJ2-1; 7 bases match TRBD1. This CDR3 has 15 residues. Trimming cost V 3 bases and J 4 bases; bases outside gene matches: 6. Germline CDR1 and CDR2: SGHTA and FQGNSA. In nucleotides, the CDR3 is TGTGCCAGCAGCTTCGACAGGGTAGGGTACAATGAGCAGTTCTTC. This codes for CASSFDRVGYNEQFF.

Only a few counts were recorded for this clone. The chain links TRBV5-1 to TRBJ2-2; the D gene is possibly TRBD1 (5 bases). Trimming removed 0 bases at V and 1 base at J, with 7 bases between. CDR1 SGHRS and CDR2 YFSETQ come from the germline V gene. The CDR3 spans 15 residues. CDR3 residues: CASSLGQGNTGELFF. The CDR3, as DNA: TGCGCCAGCAGCTTGGGTCAGGGGAACACCGGGGAGCTGTTTTTT. Full variable domain (remainder filled in from reference TRBV5-1 and TRBJ2-2): KAGVTQTPRYLIKTRGQQVTLSCSPISGHRSVSWYQQTPGQGLQFLFEYFSETQRNKGNFPGRFSGRQFSNSRSEMNVSTLELGDSALYLCASSLGQGNTGELFFGEGSRLTVL.

This chain links TRBV3-1 (or the pseudogene TRBV3-2) with TRBJ1-2; unclear D gene. CDR1 is LGHDT, CDR2 YNNKEL, per germline (reference sequence). The V end was cut by 0 bases, the J end by 4 bases, with 15 bases between. CDR3 size: 16 residues. The CDR3 sequence: CASSQDLGWAFYGYTF. The CDR3 DNA follows: TGTGCCAGCAGCCAAGATCTCGGGTGGGCCTTCTATGGCTACACCTTC.

This sequence joins TRBV15 and TRBJ1-4; 8 nucleotides agree with TRBD1. Germline trimming cut 3 bases from V and 4 bases from J; bases unmatched to any gene: 4. This CDR3 is 15 amino acids long. Germline V lookup: CDR1 LNHNV, CDR2 YYDKDF (reference sequence). CDR3 sequence reads: CATSSWTGINEKLFF. In DNA form, the CDR3 reads TGTGCCACCAGCAGTTGGACAGGGATTAATGAAAAACTGTTTTTT.

CDR3 region: CASSPSGIGATEAFF. In DNA form, the CDR3 reads TGTGCCAGCAGCCCCTCGGGTATCGGGGCGACTGAAGCTTTCTTT. This chain connects TRBV4-2 to TRBJ1-1, with a tentative D call TRBD1 (5 bases). Between the trimmed V and J ends, which lost 4 bases and 5 bases, there was a span of 17 bases. The CDR3 extends over 15 amino acids. Germline values: CDR1 LGHNA, CDR2 YNFKEQ.

The V gene is TRBV4-1, the J gene TRBJ2-2; D remains unclear. The CDR3 is made up of 16 amino acids. V was pared by 0 bases and J by 7 bases, with 15 bases between. CDR1 is MGHRA, CDR2 YSYEKL, per germline. The CDR3 nucleotides are TGCGCCAGCAGCCAAGATGGACCTGGGGTCGGCGGGGAGCTGTTTTTT. This codes for CASSQDGPGVGGELFF.

The CDR3 DNA reads TGTGCCAGTAGTAGGCAGGGGGGTAATTCACCCCTCCACTTT. Protein sequence: CASSRQGGNSPLHF. The gene calls are TRBV19 and TRBJ1-6, with 7 nucleotides matching TRBD1. V dropped 4 bases and J dropped 6; count of bases not matched to a gene: 3. CDR1 and CDR2 from the germline V gene are LNHDA and SQIVND (reference sequence). The CDR3 consists of 14 residues.

The chain recombines TRBV7-6 with TRBJ2-1; 7 nucleotides agree with TRBD2. Trimming removed 1 base from V and 9 bases from J; junction bases left unmatched: 9. Germline V gene data show CDR1 as SGHVS and CDR2 as FNYEAQ. The CDR3 is 15 amino acids. For the CDR3, the DNA is TGTGCCAGCAGCTTAGGCGCCACCTCGGGGGGTGAGCAGTTCTTC. It specifies CASSLGATSGGEQFF.

As to this clone: This sample also contains other DNA sequences that code for the same CDR3. The chain uses TRBV5-1 and TRBJ1-1, with a weak D call TRBD1 (5 bases). The CDR3 consists of 14 residues. Germline V lookup: CDR1 SGHRS, CDR2 YFSETQ. Trimming cost V 4 bases and J 1 base, with 11 bases left between them. The CDR3 sequence is CASSPGTANTEAFF. The CDR3, as DNA: TGCGCCAGCAGCCCCGGGACGGCGAACACTGAAGCTTTCTTT.

This clone has only one observation. V gene TRBV19 combines with J gene TRBJ2-7; the D is unclear. The germline V and J ends were trimmed by 5 bases and 3 bases, with 11 bases remaining between them. The CDR3 covers 13 residues. CDR1 LNHDA and CDR2 SQIVND come from the germline V gene (reference sequence). Written as DNA, the CDR3 is TGTGCCAGTAGTTTCGCTAGGAACTACGAGCAGTACTTC. The encoded protein is CASSFARNYEQYF.

The chain employs TRBV30 and TRBJ2-7, with D hard to call. The germline gives CDR1 GTSNPN, CDR2 SVGIG (reference sequence). This CDR3 spans 12 amino acids. The germline V and J ends were trimmed by 1 base and 3 bases, with 7 bases remaining between them. The CDR3 here is CAWSALNYEQYF. In DNA form, the CDR3 reads TGTGCCTGGAGTGCGTTGAACTACGAGCAGTACTTC.

The genes are TRBV6-5 and TRBJ2-2; possible D gene TRBD1, 5 bases. The CDR3 loop spans 14 amino acids. The V end was cut by 3 bases, the J end by 4 bases, with 9 bases between. The germline V gene encodes CDR1 MNHEY and CDR2 SVGAGI. The CDR3 DNA is TGTGCCAGCAGTTATACAGGATCCACCGGGGAGCTGTTTTTT. Residues: CASSYTGSTGELFF.

The chain uses TRBV9 and TRBJ2-1; TRBD2 matches 12 bases. V lost 2 bases and J lost 4; bases outside the gene matches: 10. Germline-derived CDR1 and CDR2 are SGDLS and YYNGEE. The CDR3 contains 18 residues. For the CDR3, the DNA is TGTGCCAGCAGCGTCCACCCTAGCGGGAGGGCTACATACAATGAGCAGTTCTTC. Amino acids: CASSVHPSGRATYNEQFF.

V is TRBV7-2 and J is TRBJ1-1, with D uncertain. Germline CDR1 is SGHTA and CDR2 is FQGNSA. The CDR3 extends over 14 amino acids. V lost 3 bases and J lost 1, with 9 bases in between. This CDR3 is CASSFLRSNTEAFF. In DNA form, the CDR3 reads TGTGCCAGCAGCTTTCTTAGATCGAACACTGAAGCTTTCTTT.

This chain links TRBV11-3 with TRBJ1-2, with 8 bases aligning to TRBD1. With V trimmed by 2 bases and J by 4 bases, 9 bases remained unmatched. The CDR3 length is 16 residues. Germline V gives CDR1 SGHNT, CDR2 YENEEA. The CDR3 protein is CASSLSGQGAGYGYTF. The CDR3, as DNA: TGTGCCAGCAGCTTATCTGGGCAGGGGGCAGGCTATGGCTACACCTTC.

This clone appeared once. The chain couples TRBV12-5 to TRBJ2-6, with D perhaps assigned TRBD1 or TRBD2 (5 bases each). This CDR3 is built from 16 residues. Germline V gives CDR1 LGHNT, CDR2 FRNRAP. V was shortened by 7 bases and J by 0 bases, with 13 bases between the two germline ends. CDR3 sequence reads: CASVWDGNSGANVLTF. CDR3 sequence (DNA): TGTGCTAGTGTTTGGGACGGCAACTCTGGGGCCAACGTCCTGACTTTC.

CDR3 DNA: TGTGCCAGCACTGAGACAGGGGGCGATGAAAAACTGTTTTTT. This gives the protein CASTETGGDEKLFF. The J gene is TRBJ1-4, the V gene TRBV2; TRBD1 matches 10 bases. The CDR3 spans 14 residues. J lost 6 bases, V lost 7 bases, and 5 bases had no gene match. In germline, CDR1 is SNHLY, CDR2 FYNNEI. The complete variable domain, with remaining parts taken from reference TRBV2 and TRBJ1-4, reads EPEVTQTPSHQVTQMGQEVILRCVPISNHLYFYWYRQILGQKVEFLVSFYNNEISEKSEIFDDQFSVERPDGSNFTLKIRSTKLEDSAMYFCASTETGGDEKLFFGSGTQLSVL.

A remark on this clone: The sample has other DNA sequences that encode this CDR3 too. V and J are TRBV11-3 and TRBJ2-5; 16 bases are a match to TRBD2. CDR3 size: 15 residues. The junction had 4 bases not matched to a gene; V was cut back by 5 bases and J by 7 bases. Germline V gene data show CDR1 as SGHNT and CDR2 as YENEEA. This CDR3 reads CASSAGLAGGGTQYF. The CDR3 nucleotides read TGTGCCAGCAGCGCGGGACTAGCGGGAGGGGGGACCCAGTACTTC.